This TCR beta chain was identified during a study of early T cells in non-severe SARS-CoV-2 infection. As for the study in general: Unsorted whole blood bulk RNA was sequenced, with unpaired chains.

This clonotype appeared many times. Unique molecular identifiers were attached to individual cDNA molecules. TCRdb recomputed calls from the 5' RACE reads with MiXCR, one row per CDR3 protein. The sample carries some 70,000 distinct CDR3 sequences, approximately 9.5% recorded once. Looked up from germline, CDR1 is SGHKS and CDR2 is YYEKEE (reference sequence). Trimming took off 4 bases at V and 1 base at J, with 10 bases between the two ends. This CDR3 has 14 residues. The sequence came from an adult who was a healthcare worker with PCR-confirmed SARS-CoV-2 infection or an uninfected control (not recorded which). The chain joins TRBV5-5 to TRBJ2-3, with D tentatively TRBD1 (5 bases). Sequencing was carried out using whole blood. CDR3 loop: CASSLMTGTDTQYF. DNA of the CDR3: TGTGCCAGCAGCCTTATGACAGGCACAGATACGCAGTATTTT. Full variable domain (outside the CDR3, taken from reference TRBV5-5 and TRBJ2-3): DAGVTQSPTHLIKTRGQQVTLRCSPISGHKSVSWYQQVLGQGPQFIFQYYEKEERGRGNFPDRFSARQFPNYSSELNVNALLLGDSALYLCASSLMTGTDTQYFGPGTRLTVL.